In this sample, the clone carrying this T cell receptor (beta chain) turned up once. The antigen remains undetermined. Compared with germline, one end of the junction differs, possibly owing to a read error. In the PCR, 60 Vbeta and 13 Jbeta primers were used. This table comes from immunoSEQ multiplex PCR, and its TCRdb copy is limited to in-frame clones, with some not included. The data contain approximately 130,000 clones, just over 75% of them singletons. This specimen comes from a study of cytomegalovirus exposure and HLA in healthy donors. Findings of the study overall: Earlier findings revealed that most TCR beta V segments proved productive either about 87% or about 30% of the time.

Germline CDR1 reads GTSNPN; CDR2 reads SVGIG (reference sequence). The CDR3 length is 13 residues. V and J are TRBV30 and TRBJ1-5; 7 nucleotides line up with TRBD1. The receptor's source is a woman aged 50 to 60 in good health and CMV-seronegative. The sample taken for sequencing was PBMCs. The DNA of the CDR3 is TGTGCCTGGGGCACGGGACAGAATCAGCCCCAGAATTTT. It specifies CAWGTGQNQPQNF.